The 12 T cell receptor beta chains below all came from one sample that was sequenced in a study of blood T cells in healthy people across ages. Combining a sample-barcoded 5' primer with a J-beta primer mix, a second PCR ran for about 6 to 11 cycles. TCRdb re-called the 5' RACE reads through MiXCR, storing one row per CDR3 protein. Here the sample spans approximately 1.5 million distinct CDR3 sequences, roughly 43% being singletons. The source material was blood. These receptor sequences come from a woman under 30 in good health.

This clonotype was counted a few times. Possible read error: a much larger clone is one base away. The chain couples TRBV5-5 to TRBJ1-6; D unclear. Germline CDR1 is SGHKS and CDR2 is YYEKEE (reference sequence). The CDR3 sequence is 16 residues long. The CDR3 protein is CASSLDRWTYNSPPHF. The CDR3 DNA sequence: TGTGCCAGCAGCTTGGATCGGTGGACCTATAATTCACCCCCCCACTTT.

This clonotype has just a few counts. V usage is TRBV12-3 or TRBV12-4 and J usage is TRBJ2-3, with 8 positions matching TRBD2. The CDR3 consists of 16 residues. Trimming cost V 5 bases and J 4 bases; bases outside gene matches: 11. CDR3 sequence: CASSPRLAGGADTQYF. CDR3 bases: TGTGCCAGCAGTCCACGTCTAGCGGGCGGGGCAGATACGCAGTATTTT.

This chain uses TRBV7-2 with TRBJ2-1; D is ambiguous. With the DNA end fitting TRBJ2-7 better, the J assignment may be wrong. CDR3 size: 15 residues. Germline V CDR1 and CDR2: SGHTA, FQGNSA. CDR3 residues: CASSLVLPRYNEQYF. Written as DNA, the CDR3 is TGTGCCAGCAGCTTAGTCCTACCTAGATACAATGAGCAGTACTTC.

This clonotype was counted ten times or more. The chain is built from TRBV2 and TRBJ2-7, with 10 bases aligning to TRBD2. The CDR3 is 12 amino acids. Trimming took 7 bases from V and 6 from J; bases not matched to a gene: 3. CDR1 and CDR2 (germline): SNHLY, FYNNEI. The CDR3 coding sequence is TGTGCCAGCACCCGGACTAGCGGCGAGCAGTACTTC. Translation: CASTRTSGEQYF.

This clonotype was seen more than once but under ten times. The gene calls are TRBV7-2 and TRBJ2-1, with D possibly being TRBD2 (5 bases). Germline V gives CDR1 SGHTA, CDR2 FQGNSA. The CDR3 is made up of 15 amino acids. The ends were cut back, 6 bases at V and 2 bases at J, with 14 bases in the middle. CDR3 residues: CASSPGVATYNEQFF. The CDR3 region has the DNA TGTGCCAGCAGTCCCGGGGTTGCTACCTACAATGAGCAGTTCTTC.

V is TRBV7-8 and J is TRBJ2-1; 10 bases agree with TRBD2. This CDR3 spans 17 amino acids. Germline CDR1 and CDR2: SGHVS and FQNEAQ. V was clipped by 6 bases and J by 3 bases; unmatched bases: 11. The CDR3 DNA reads TGTGCCAGCAGTACCGGGACTAGCGACATTTTCTACAATGAGCAGTTCTTC. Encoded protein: CASSTGTSDIFYNEQFF.

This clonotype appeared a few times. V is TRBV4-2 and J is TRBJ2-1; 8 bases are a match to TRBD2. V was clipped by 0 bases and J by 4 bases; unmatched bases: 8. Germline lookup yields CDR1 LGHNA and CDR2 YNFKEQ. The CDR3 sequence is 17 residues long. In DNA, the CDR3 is TGTGCCAGCAGCCAAGAAGTGAGAGGACTAGCTTACAATGAGCAGTTCTTC. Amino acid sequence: CASSQEVRGLAYNEQFF.

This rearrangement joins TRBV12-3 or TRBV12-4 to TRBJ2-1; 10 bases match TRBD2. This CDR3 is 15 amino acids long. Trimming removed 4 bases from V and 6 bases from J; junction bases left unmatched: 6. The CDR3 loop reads CASSSGLAPINEQFF. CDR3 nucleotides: TGTGCCAGCAGTTCGGGACTAGCGCCCATCAATGAGCAGTTCTTC.

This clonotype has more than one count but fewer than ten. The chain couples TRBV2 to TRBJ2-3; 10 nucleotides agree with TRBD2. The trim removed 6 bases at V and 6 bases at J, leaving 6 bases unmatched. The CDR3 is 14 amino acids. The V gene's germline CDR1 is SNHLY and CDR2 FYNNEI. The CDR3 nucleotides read TGTGCCAGCAGCGCCCCAGCGGGGGGGGATACGCAGTATTTT. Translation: CASSAPAGGDTQYF.

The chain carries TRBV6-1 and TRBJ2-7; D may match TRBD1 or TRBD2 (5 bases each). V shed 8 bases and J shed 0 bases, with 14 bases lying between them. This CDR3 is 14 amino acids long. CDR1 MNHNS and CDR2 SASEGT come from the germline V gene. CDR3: CASEGPTFSYEQYF. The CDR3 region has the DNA TGTGCCAGCGAGGGACCGACGTTCTCCTACGAGCAGTACTTC.

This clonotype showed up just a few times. CDR3 sequence (DNA): TGTGCCAGCAGTCCGACGGACTACACTTCTAATGAAAAACTGTTTTTT. This encodes CASSPTDYTSNEKLFF. This chain uses TRBV28 with TRBJ1-4; D not resolved. From germline, CDR1 is MDHEN and CDR2 SYDVKM. The V end lost 5 bases, the J end lost 3 bases, and 16 bases lay between the germline ends. The CDR3 consists of 16 residues.

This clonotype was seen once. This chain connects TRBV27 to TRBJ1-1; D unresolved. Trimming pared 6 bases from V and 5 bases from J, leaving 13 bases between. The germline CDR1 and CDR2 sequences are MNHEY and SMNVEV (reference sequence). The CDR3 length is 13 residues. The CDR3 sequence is CASRGQGPTEAFF. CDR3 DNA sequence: TGTGCCAGCAGGGGTCAAGGACCGACTGAAGCTTTCTTT.